Listed here is a single T cell receptor beta chain. Its antigen remains unknown. This record belongs to a study of cytomegalovirus exposure and HLA in healthy donors. Study overall: Later, an analysis reported that the 120 or so validation repertoires had used the same platform as the 666 first-cohort repertoires. General study points: The study listed some 160 cytomegalovirus-associated TCR beta chains. Generally TCR sequences proved uncommon, though certain public TCRs appeared in numerous donors.

The germline V gene encodes CDR1 MNHEY and CDR2 SMNVEV (reference sequence). Trimming pared 1 base from V and 1 base from J, leaving 19 bases between. The CDR3 spans 18 residues. Using immunoSEQ multiplex PCR, the repertoire was profiled, and TCRdb retains in-frame clones only, with some absent. The table shows 110,000 to 150,000 clones, with approximately 85% occurring only once. This sequence joins TRBV27 and TRBJ1-1; D call uncertain. The material sequenced was PBMCs. The origin of this receptor is a woman aged 25 to 45 in good health and CMV-seronegative. This chain's CDR3 is CASSLLRGVSGRNTEAFF. The CDR3 bases are TGTGCCAGCAGTTTATTGCGGGGAGTTAGCGGAAGGAACACTGAAGCTTTCTTT.